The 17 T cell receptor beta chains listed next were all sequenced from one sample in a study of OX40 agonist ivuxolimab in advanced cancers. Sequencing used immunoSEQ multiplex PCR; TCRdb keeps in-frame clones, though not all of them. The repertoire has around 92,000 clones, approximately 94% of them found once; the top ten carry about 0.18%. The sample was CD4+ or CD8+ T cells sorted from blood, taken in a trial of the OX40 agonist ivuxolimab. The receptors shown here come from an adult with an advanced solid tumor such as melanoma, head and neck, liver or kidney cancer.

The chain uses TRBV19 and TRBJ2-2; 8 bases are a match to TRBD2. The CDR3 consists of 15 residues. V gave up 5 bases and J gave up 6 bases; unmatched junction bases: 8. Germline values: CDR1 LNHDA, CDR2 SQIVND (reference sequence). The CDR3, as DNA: TGTGCCAGTAGTGTTCTAGCGGGCGGGCCCGGGGAGCTGTTTTTT. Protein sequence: CASSVLAGGPGELFF. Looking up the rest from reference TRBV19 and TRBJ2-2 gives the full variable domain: DGGITQSPKYLFRKEGQNVTLSCEQNLNHDAMYWYRQDPGQGLRLIYYSQIVNDFQKGDIAEGYSVSREKKESFPLTVTSAQKNPTAFYLCASSVLAGGPGELFFGEGSRLTVL.

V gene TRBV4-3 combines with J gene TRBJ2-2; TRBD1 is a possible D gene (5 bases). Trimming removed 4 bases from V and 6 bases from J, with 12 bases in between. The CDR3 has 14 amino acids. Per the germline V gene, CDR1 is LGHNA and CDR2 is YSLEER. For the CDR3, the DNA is TGCGCCAGCAGCCGAGTTCAGGGATCCGGGGAGCTGTTTTTT. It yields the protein CASSRVQGSGELFF.

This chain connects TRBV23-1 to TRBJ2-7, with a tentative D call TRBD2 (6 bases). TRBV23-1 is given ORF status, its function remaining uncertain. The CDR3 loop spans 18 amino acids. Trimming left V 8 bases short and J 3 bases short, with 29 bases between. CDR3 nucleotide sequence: TGCGCCAGCCCTCGGGGTGGGGGGTTCGTAGTTTTGGACTACGAGCAGTACTTC. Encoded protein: CASPRGGGFVVLDYEQYF.

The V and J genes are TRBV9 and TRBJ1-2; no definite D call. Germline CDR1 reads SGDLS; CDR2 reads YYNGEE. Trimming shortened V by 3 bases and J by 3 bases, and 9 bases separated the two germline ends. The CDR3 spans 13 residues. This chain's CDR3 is CASSARPHYGYTF. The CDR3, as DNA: TGTGCCAGCAGCGCTAGGCCTCACTATGGCTACACCTTC.

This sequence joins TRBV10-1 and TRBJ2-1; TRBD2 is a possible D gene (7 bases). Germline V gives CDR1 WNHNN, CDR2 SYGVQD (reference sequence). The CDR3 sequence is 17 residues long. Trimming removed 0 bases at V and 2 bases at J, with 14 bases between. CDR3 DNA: TGCGCCAGCAGTGAGTCGGGAGGGGGGGGGACCTACAATGAGCAGTTCTTC. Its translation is CASSESGGGGTYNEQFF.

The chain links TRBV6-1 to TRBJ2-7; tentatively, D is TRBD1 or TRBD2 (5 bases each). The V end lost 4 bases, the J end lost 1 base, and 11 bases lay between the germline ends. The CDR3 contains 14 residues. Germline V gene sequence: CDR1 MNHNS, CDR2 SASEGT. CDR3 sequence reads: CASSGDPISYEQYF. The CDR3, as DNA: TGTGCCAGCAGTGGGGACCCGATATCCTACGAGCAGTACTTC.

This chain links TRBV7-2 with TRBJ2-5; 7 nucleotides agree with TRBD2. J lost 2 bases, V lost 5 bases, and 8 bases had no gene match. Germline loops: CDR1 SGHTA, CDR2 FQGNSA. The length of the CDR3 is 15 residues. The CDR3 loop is CASSRTRGYQETQYF. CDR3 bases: TGTGCCAGCAGCCGGACTAGAGGGTATCAAGAGACCCAGTACTTC.

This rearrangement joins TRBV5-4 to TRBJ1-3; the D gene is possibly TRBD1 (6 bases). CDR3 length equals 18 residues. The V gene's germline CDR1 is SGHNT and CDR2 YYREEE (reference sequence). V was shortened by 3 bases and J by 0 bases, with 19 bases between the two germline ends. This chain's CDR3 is CASSSLTSGVPSGNTIYF. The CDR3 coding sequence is TGTGCCAGCAGCTCTTTGACCTCAGGGGTCCCCTCTGGAAACACCATATATTTT.

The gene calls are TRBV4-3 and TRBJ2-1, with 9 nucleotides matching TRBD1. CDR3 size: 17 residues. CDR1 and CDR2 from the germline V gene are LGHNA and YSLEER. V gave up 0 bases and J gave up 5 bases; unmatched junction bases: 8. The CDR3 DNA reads TGCGCCAGCAGCCAAGAGAGGGGGACAGGGATCAACAATGAGCAGTTCTTC. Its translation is CASSQERGTGINNEQFF.

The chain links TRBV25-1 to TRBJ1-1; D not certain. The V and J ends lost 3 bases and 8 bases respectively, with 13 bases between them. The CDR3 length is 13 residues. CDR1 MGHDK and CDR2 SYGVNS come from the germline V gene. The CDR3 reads CASSELNRLEAFF. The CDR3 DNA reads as TGTGCCAGCAGTGAGTTAAACAGACTAGAAGCTTTCTTT. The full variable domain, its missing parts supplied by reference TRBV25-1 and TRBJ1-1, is EADIYQTPRYLVIGTGKKITLECSQTMGHDKMYWYQQDPGMELHLIHYSYGVNSTEKGDLSSESTVSRIRTEHFPLTLESARPSHTSQYLCASSELNRLEAFFGQGTRLTVV.

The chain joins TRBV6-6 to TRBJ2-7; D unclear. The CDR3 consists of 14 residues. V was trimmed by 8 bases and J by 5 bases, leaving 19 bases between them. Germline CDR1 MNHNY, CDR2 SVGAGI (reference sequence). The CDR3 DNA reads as TGTGCCAGCGTACCCTCTGGGTCTAGGCACGAGCAGTACTTC. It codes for CASVPSGSRHEQYF.

The CDR3 DNA reads as TGCGCCAGCAGCGTACAGGGAGACGGAAACACCATATATTTT. Protein sequence: CASSVQGDGNTIYF. The chain links TRBV5-1 to TRBJ1-3; maybe TRBD1 (6 bases). CDR1 is SGHRS and CDR2 is YFSETQ in the germline V gene. CDR3 length: 14 residues. Trimming shortened V by 4 bases and J by 4 bases, and 12 bases separated the two germline ends.

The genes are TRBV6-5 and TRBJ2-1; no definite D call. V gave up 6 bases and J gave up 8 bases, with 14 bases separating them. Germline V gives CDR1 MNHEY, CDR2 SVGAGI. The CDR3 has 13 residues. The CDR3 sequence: CASSPFVSDEQFF. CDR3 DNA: TGTGCCAGCAGCCCTTTTGTTTCGGATGAGCAGTTCTTC.

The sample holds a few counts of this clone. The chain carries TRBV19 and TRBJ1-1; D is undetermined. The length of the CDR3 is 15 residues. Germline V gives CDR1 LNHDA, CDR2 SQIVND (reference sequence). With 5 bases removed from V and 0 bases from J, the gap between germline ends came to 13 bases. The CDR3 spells CASSVPGRMNTEAFF. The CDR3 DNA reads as TGTGCCAGTAGTGTTCCGGGCAGGATGAACACTGAAGCTTTCTTT.

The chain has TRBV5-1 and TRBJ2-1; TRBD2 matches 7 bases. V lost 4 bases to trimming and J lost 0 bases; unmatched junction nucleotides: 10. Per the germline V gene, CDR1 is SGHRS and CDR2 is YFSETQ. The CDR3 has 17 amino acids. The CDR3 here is CASSPLPAGSSYNEQFF. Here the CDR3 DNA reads TGCGCCAGCAGCCCCCTCCCAGCGGGGAGCTCCTACAATGAGCAGTTCTTC. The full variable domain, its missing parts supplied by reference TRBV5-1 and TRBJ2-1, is KAGVTQTPRYLIKTRGQQVTLSCSPISGHRSVSWYQQTPGQGLQFLFEYFSETQRNKGNFPGRFSGRQFSNSRSEMNVSTLELGDSALYLCASSPLPAGSSYNEQFFGPGTRLTVL.

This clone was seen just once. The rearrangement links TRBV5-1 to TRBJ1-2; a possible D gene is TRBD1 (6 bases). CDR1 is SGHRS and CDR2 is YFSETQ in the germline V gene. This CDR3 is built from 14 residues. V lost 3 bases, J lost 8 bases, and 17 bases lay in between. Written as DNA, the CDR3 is TGCGCCAGCAGCTCTTCAGGGGTATTCTACGGCTACACCTTC. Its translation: CASSSSGVFYGYTF.

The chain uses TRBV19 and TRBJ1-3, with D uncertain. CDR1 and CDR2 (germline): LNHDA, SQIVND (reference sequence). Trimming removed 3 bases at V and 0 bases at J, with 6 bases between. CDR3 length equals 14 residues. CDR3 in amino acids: CASSMYLSGNTIYF. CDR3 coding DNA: TGTGCCAGTAGTATGTACCTCTCTGGAAACACCATATATTTT.